What follows are 32 T cell receptor beta chains derived from one specimen sequenced in a study of regulatory T cells in long-lasting Graves disease. Stated time point: persistent/refractory GD, antithyroid drugs over 5 years with positive TRAb. The TCR library was made from RNA extracted from PBMCs. CDR3-region Arm-PCR and iRepertoire HTBI primers produced the TCR beta libraries. One entry per CDR3 protein results from TCRdb running MiXCR on the multiplex PCR reads. The data show more than 650,000 distinct CDR3 sequences, around 30% seen once. Sequenced material: peripheral blood mononuclear cells (PBMCs), taken when the disease was refractory, from a patient treated with antithyroid drugs. These TCRs come from a female donor with Graves disease.

For this clonotype: A read error may explain this, as a much larger clone is one base away. The CDR3 DNA is TGTGCCAGCAGTATCGAAGTGGGGGGCAATCAGCCCCAGCATTTT. It codes for CASSIEVGGNQPQHF. The rearrangement joins TRBV12-3 or TRBV12-4 to TRBJ1-5, with D possibly matching TRBD1 (5 bases). The V gene lost 5 bases and the J gene lost 2 bases, with 13 bases spanning the gap. The CDR3 loop spans 15 amino acids.

This clonotype was observed a few times. The chain has TRBV7-9 and TRBJ1-1; the D gene is possibly TRBD1 (5 bases). V was cut by 6 bases and J by 1 base, with 12 bases left in between. This CDR3 is built from 14 residues. The germline gives CDR1 SEHNR, CDR2 FQNEAQ (reference sequence). The CDR3: CASRTLTANTEAFF. Written as DNA, the CDR3 is TGTGCCAGCAGGACCCTGACAGCGAACACTGAAGCTTTCTTT.

The table lists this clonotype with many counts. This chain joins TRBV28 and TRBJ2-7; possible D gene TRBD2, 6 bases. V gave up 4 bases and J gave up 4 bases, with 11 bases separating them. This CDR3 comprises 13 residues. Germline V gene lookup returns CDR1 MDHEN and CDR2 SYDVKM. CDR3 bases: TGTGCCAGCAGTTGGGACTGGAAGTACGAGCAGTACTTC. This gives the protein CASSWDWKYEQYF.

This clonotype was seen a few times. The chain's CDR3 is CASSSDPGTGNTEAFF. The CDR3 bases are TGCGCCAGCAGTTCCGACCCCGGGACAGGTAACACTGAAGCTTTCTTT. The chain employs TRBV5-1 and TRBJ1-1; the match to TRBD1 covers 8 bases. The V gene's germline CDR1 is SGHRS and CDR2 YFSETQ. The CDR3 is 16 amino acids. Trimming at V came to 5 bases and at J to 2 bases, leaving 11 bases not matched to a gene.

A note on this clonotype: This may come from a read error, since a much larger clone is one base off. The CDR3 nucleotides read TGTGCCAGCAGTATGACAGGGGGCAATCAGCCCCAGCATTTT. It codes for CASSMTGGNQPQHF. V and J are TRBV12-3 or TRBV12-4 and TRBJ1-5; 8 bases are shared with TRBD1. The CDR3 totals 14 residues. J gave up 2 bases and V 5 bases, and 2 bases lay outside the gene matches.

This chain connects TRBV28 to TRBJ1-5, with D possibly being TRBD1 (6 bases). With 3 bases removed from V and 2 bases from J, the gap between germline ends came to 14 bases. The germline CDR1 and CDR2 sequences are MDHEN and SYDVKM. The CDR3 contains 16 residues. CDR3 protein: CASSLGAGLGNQPQHF. The DNA for the CDR3 is TGTGCCAGCAGTTTGGGGGCAGGGTTGGGCAATCAGCCCCAGCATTTT.

The chain links TRBV20-1 to TRBJ1-1; unclear D gene. CDR1 DFQATT and CDR2 SNEGSKA come from the germline V gene (reference sequence). The germline V and J ends were trimmed by 0 bases and 1 base, with 12 bases remaining between them. The CDR3 loop spans 15 amino acids. Here the CDR3 reads CSARDLRGPNTEAFF. CDR3 DNA: TGCAGTGCTAGAGATCTCAGAGGCCCGAACACTGAAGCTTTCTTT.

This clonotype has a handful of counts. This chain links TRBV6-1 with TRBJ1-1; 8 bases fit TRBD1. This CDR3 has 13 amino acids. The V segment lost 6 bases and the J segment 3 bases; nucleotides outside the gene matches: 3. Germline assignment: CDR1 MNHNS and CDR2 SASEGT. The CDR3 loop reads CASRQQGDTEAFF. Written as DNA, the CDR3 is TGTGCCAGCAGACAACAGGGGGACACTGAAGCTTTCTTT.

The rearrangement joins TRBV12-3 or TRBV12-4 to TRBJ1-6; TRBD1 agrees at 8 bases. The CDR3 is 14 residues long. The junction had 5 bases not matched to a gene; V was cut back by 5 bases and J by 8 bases. CDR3 sequence reads: CASSRRTGYSPLHF. The CDR3 region has the DNA TGTGCCAGCAGTCGCAGGACAGGGTATTCACCCCTCCACTTT.

This chain uses TRBV6-2 or TRBV6-3 with TRBJ2-3; tentative D call: TRBD2 (6 bases). Looked up from germline, CDR1 is MNHEY and CDR2 is SVGEGT. Between the trimmed V and J ends, which lost 6 bases and 7 bases, there was a span of 14 bases. The CDR3 runs 13 residues. CDR3 sequence (DNA): TGTGCCAGCAGCTCCGACGGGAGAAATACGCAGTATTTT. This gives the protein CASSSDGRNTQYF.

This rearrangement joins TRBV20-1 to TRBJ2-7, with D perhaps TRBD1 (5 bases). This CDR3 spans 15 amino acids. The ends were cut back, 3 bases at V and 7 bases at J, with 22 bases in the middle. The germline CDR1 and CDR2 sequences are DFQATT and SNEGSKA (reference sequence). CDR3 in DNA: TGCAGTGCTAGTCTGGACCCCAGGGCCTACGGGGAGCAGTACTTC. This gives the protein CSASLDPRAYGEQYF.

The chain combines TRBV12-3 or TRBV12-4 with TRBJ2-2, with 7 bases identical to TRBD2. V dropped 3 bases and J dropped 6; count of bases not matched to a gene: 10. This CDR3 comprises 16 residues. The CDR3 loop reads CASSFIRDYGAGELFF. The CDR3 region has the DNA TGTGCCAGCAGTTTTATCAGGGACTATGGAGCCGGGGAGCTGTTTTTT.

This clonotype showed up many times. This chain joins TRBV12-3 or TRBV12-4 and TRBJ1-1; possibly TRBD1 for D (5 bases). The length of the CDR3 is 12 residues. V gave up 8 bases and J gave up 4 bases, with 11 bases separating them. Here the CDR3 DNA reads TGTGCCAGCGGGCAGGGAGGCACTGAAGCTTTCTTT. Protein: CASGQGGTEAFF.

This clonotype was recorded a few times. This chain's CDR3 is CASSRAAGGPNTEAFF. CDR3 in DNA: TGTGCCAGCAGTAGGGCCGCCGGGGGTCCCAACACTGAAGCTTTCTTT. V usage is TRBV25-1 and J usage is TRBJ1-1; weak D call: TRBD1 (5 bases). The ends were cut back, 5 bases at V and 2 bases at J, with 18 bases in the middle. Germline V CDR1 and CDR2: MGHDK, SYGVNS. The CDR3 spans 16 residues.

The chain uses TRBV6-1 and TRBJ1-5, with TRBD1 identical over 10 bases. The CDR3 extends over 14 amino acids. Germline assignment: CDR1 MNHNS and CDR2 SASEGT. V trimming: 7 bases; J trimming: 7 bases; junction bases outside the gene matches: 7. CDR3 amino acids: CASIRTGGEQPQHF. CDR3 sequence (DNA): TGTGCCAGCATTAGGACAGGGGGTGAGCAGCCCCAGCATTTT.

This clonotype was seen more than once but under ten times. J is TRBJ2-5 and V is TRBV15, with 10 positions matching TRBD1. From germline, CDR1 is LNHNV and CDR2 YYDKDF (reference sequence). This CDR3 region has 14 residues. V was clipped by 5 bases and J by 5 bases; unmatched bases: 5. This CDR3 is CATSLDRGPETQYF. The CDR3 nucleotides are TGTGCCACCAGCTTAGACAGGGGGCCGGAGACCCAGTACTTC.

V is TRBV27 and J is TRBJ2-3; 12 nucleotides agree with TRBD2. CDR3 size: 19 residues. V gave up 6 bases and J gave up 0 bases; unmatched junction bases: 13. Germline V gives CDR1 MNHEY, CDR2 SMNVEV (reference sequence). The CDR3 sequence: CASSLLRLAGVPSTDTQYF. CDR3 nucleotides: TGTGCCAGCAGCCTCCTTCGACTAGCGGGAGTCCCTAGCACAGATACGCAGTATTTT.

This sequence joins TRBV10-3 and TRBJ1-5; D perhaps matches TRBD1 (6 bases). Trimming cost V 5 bases and J 7 bases, with 12 bases left between them. Germline CDR1 and CDR2: ENHRY and SYGVKD. This CDR3 is 13 amino acids long. The CDR3 is CAISKKGEQPQHF. CDR3 nucleotide sequence: TGTGCCATCAGTAAAAAGGGGGAACAGCCCCAGCATTTT.

This clonotype was recorded many times. CDR3 protein: CASSKGRNTEAFF. The CDR3 DNA follows: TGTGCCAGCAGTAAGGGACGGAACACTGAAGCTTTCTTT. The chain combines TRBV12-3 or TRBV12-4 with TRBJ1-1; D may be TRBD1 (5 bases). This CDR3 spans 13 amino acids. Trimming shortened V by 5 bases and J by 1 base, and 8 bases separated the two germline ends.

The genes are TRBV12-3 or TRBV12-4 and TRBJ2-5, with D unresolved. Trimming pared 1 base from V and 3 bases from J, leaving 9 bases between. The CDR3 extends over 14 amino acids. CDR3 bases: TGTGCCAGCAGTTTAGTTGGCGGAAAAGAGACCCAGTACTTC. Amino acid sequence: CASSLVGGKETQYF.

Concerning this clonotype: Since a much larger clone is just one base distant, this may be a read error. The chain couples TRBV6-1 to TRBJ2-6; the match to TRBD1 covers 7 bases. V trimming: 6 bases; J trimming: 2 bases; junction bases outside the gene matches: 13. Germline loops: CDR1 MNHNS, CDR2 SASEGT. This CDR3 contains 18 residues. The CDR3 sequence is CASRRKQGRVPGANVLTF. The CDR3 nucleotides are TGTGCCAGCAGACGCAAACAGGGGCGAGTACCTGGGGCCAACGTCCTGACTTTC.

V usage is TRBV11-2 and J usage is TRBJ2-2, with TRBD1 identical over 8 bases. V was pared by 5 bases and J by 4 bases, with 9 bases of the junction left unmatched. CDR3 length: 16 amino acids. CDR1 is SGHAT and CDR2 is FQNNGV in the germline V gene. DNA of the CDR3: TGTGCCAGCAGCATCAACGGACAGGGAGTCACCGGGGAGCTGTTTTTT. Translating it yields CASSINGQGVTGELFF.

The chain is built from TRBV25-1 and TRBJ2-7; D possibly corresponds to TRBD1 (5 bases). V was pared by 2 bases and J by 0 bases, with 8 bases between. From germline, CDR1 is MGHDK and CDR2 SYGVNS. This CDR3 has 14 amino acids. CDR3 nucleotide sequence: TGTGCCAGCAGTGAAAGGGGCAGCTCCTACGAGCAGTACTTC. Translated: CASSERGSSYEQYF.

The chain is built from TRBV20-1 and TRBJ2-7; D is unresolved. V lost 2 bases, J lost 1 base, and 18 bases lay in between. CDR3 length equals 16 residues. Looked up from germline, CDR1 is DFQATT and CDR2 is SNEGSKA (reference sequence). The CDR3 nucleotides are TGCAGTGCTAGATACCCCGCTGGATTAGGTTCCTACGAGCAGTACTTC. Amino acid sequence: CSARYPAGLGSYEQYF.

The sample holds many counts of this clonotype. V and J are TRBV19 and TRBJ1-2; D possibly corresponds to TRBD1 (5 bases). Trimming shortened V by 4 bases and J by 8 bases, and 17 bases separated the two germline ends. There are 14 residues in the CDR3. From germline, CDR1 is LNHDA and CDR2 SQIVND (reference sequence). In DNA, the CDR3 is TGTGCCAGTAGTAATCAGGCAGGGTACAGAGGCTACACCTTC. This gives the protein CASSNQAGYRGYTF.

This clonotype was seen at least ten times. This sequence joins TRBV27 and TRBJ1-2; D is uncertain. The CDR3 has 15 amino acids. V was shortened by 7 bases and J by 8 bases, with 23 bases between the two germline ends. From germline, CDR1 is MNHEY and CDR2 SMNVEV (reference sequence). Here the CDR3 DNA reads TGTGCCAGCACCGGCCACCCCAGATTCCGTTCGGGCTACACCTTC. This encodes CASTGHPRFRSGYTF.

V usage is TRBV12-3 or TRBV12-4 and J usage is TRBJ2-4; possible D gene TRBD1, 6 bases. This CDR3 has 15 residues. V gave up 3 bases and J gave up 0 bases, with 9 bases separating them. For the CDR3, the DNA is TGTGCCAGCAGTTTTAACAGGGTAGCCAAAAACATTCAGTACTTC. Amino acids: CASSFNRVAKNIQYF.

Only a few counts were recorded for this clonotype. The chain joins TRBV19 to TRBJ1-1; D not resolved. Germline-derived CDR1 and CDR2 are LNHDA and SQIVND (reference sequence). Trimming took off 7 bases at V and 1 base at J, with 13 bases between the two ends. The CDR3 extends over 14 amino acids. Here the CDR3 reads CASNYIGPNTEAFF. The CDR3 DNA reads as TGTGCCAGTAATTACATAGGGCCGAACACTGAAGCTTTCTTT. The full variable domain, rest sourced from reference TRBV19 and TRBJ1-1, is DGGITQSPKYLFRKEGQNVTLSCEQNLNHDAMYWYRQDPGQGLRLIYYSQIVNDFQKGDIAEGYSVSREKKESFPLTVTSAQKNPTAFYLCASNYIGPNTEAFFGQGTRLTVV.

This clonotype was counted only a few times. The chain links TRBV11-2 to TRBJ1-2; 9 nucleotides align to TRBD1. The CDR3 is 15 residues long. Germline lookup yields CDR1 SGHAT and CDR2 FQNNGV. The V and J ends lost 6 bases and 2 bases, in that order; junction bases with no gene match: 7. The CDR3 region has the DNA TGTGCCAGCAGACGGGGGGGGACAGGGAACTATGGCTACACCTTC. Translated: CASRRGGTGNYGYTF.

The V and J genes are TRBV5-1 and TRBJ2-2; the match to TRBD2 covers 7 bases. The CDR3 covers 16 residues. J lost 2 bases, V lost 4 bases, and 8 bases had no gene match. Germline loops: CDR1 SGHRS, CDR2 YFSETQ. DNA of the CDR3: TGCGCCAGCAGCCCTGAGGCGGGAGTCAACACCGGGGAGCTGTTTTTT. Translated, it gives CASSPEAGVNTGELFF.

The table lists this clonotype with a few counts. The chain couples TRBV29-1 to TRBJ1-1; D is undetermined. The length of the CDR3 is 14 residues. The germline CDR1 and CDR2 sequences are SQVTM and ANQGSEA. The ends were cut back, 0 bases at V and 4 bases at J, with 12 bases in the middle. CDR3 sequence: CSVEDWAGGTEAFF. DNA of the CDR3: TGCAGCGTTGAAGACTGGGCAGGAGGCACTGAAGCTTTCTTT.

V is TRBV6-2 or TRBV6-3 and J is TRBJ1-4; tentative D call: TRBD1 (6 bases). Germline CDR1 is MNHEY and CDR2 is SVGEGT. V lost 4 bases and J lost 7, with 13 bases in between. The CDR3 spans 14 residues. As DNA, the CDR3 is TGTGCCAGCAGTTCGAGACAGGCTACTGAAAAACTGTTTTTT. It encodes CASSSRQATEKLFF.